The rows below give T cell receptor beta chains drawn from one sample of a study of blood T cell repertoires in COVID-19. Profiled with immunoSEQ multiplex PCR; TCRdb holds only in-frame clones, not every one. The table includes 80,000 or so clones, around 80% detected once. The sequencing sample was made of peripheral blood. These receptors all stem from a man aged 55 to 70 with acute or convalescent COVID-19. The CDR3 runs from the conserved cysteine through the conserved F or W. D genes are given only for firm matches.

TRBV5-6	TRBD2	14	CASSPIAGDNEQFF
TRBV5-1	TRBD2	16	CASSSLAGMNTGELFF
TRBV6-5	.	14	CASSYGQPNTEAFF
TRBV5-6	.	13	CASSLGQRSPLHF
TRBV15	TRBD1	16	CATSRGQGANTGELFF
TRBV19	TRBD1	14	CASSMARGASEAFF
TRBV6-5	.	13	CASSLRQNQPQHF
TRBV30	.	13	CAWTLTRGTEAFF
TRBV5-1	.	12	CASGGLQETQYF
TRBV7-2	.	14	CASSLVFRINEQFF
TRBV5-1	TRBD2	16	CASSLVLAGDSGEQYF
TRBV28	TRBD1	15	CASSQPGQFNSPLHF
TRBV6-5	TRBD1	14	CASSYSFGDREAFF
TRBV7-9	.	16	CASSSSGASGANVLTF
TRBV11-2	.	16	CASSFPPLPQDSEAFF
TRBV5-1	.	14	CASSLSGYDNEQFF
TRBV7-9	.	15	CASSFGTSTTDTQYF
TRBV5-4	TRBD1	14	CASSPRTGETEAFF
TRBV20-1	.	10	CSAPSDGYTF
TRBV4-3	TRBD2	16	CASSRSRSGGADTQYF
TRBV28	.	12	CASSNSNQPQHF
TRBV24-1	TRBD1	16	CATSDQTGTGGVEQFF
TRBV27	TRBD1	14	CASGQGLSGNTIYF